The T cell receptor (beta chain) under discussion was sequenced for a study of blood T cell repertoires in COVID-19. CDR1 is SQVTM and CDR2 is ANQGSEA in the germline V gene. Trimming removed 3 bases from V and 5 bases from J, with 13 bases in between. There are 13 residues in the CDR3. Original handling: By means of reference gene primer amplification, nucleated cell counts were estimated. The assay was immunoSEQ multiplex PCR, and TCRdb's table has in-frame clones only and misses some. Clone size and V and J calls were adopted from that table, with D and trimming inferred from the DNA. The repertoire holds approximately 190,000 clones, roughly 86% seen once, with around 23% in the top ten.

The sequence derives from a woman in her thirties or forties in a cohort exposed to, infected with or recovered from COVID-19 (not recorded which). V is TRBV29-1 and J is TRBJ1-1; D not certain. Sequenced material: PBMCs or T cells enriched from blood (not recorded which). For the CDR3, the DNA is TGCAGCGTTGATCGGGGTCGTGGAACTGAAGCTTTCTTT. Its translation: CSVDRGRGTEAFF.